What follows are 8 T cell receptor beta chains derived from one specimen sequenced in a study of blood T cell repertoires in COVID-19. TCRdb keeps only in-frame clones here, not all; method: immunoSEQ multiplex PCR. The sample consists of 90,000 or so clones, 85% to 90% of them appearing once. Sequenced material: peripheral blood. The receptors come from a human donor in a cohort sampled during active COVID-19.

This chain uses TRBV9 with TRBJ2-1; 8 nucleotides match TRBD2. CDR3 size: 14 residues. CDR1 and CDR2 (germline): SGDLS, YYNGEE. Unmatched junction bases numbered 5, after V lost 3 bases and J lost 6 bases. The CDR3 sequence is CASSASGTSNEQFF. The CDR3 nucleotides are TGTGCCAGCAGCGCGTCCGGGACTAGCAATGAGCAGTTCTTC.

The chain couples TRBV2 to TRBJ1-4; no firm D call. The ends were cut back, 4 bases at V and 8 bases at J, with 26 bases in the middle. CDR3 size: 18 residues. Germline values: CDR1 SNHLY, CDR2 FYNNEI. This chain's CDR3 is CASSVATGLTFEYEKLFF. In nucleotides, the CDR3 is TGTGCCAGCAGTGTCGCTACTGGGCTAACCTTTGAATACGAAAAACTGTTTTTT.

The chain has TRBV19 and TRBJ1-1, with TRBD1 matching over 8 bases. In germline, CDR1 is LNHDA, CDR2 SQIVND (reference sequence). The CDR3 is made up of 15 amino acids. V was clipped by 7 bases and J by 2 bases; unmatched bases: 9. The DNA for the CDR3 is TGTGCCAGTATTGACGGGACAGGCCGAAACACTGAAGCTTTCTTT. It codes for CASIDGTGRNTEAFF.

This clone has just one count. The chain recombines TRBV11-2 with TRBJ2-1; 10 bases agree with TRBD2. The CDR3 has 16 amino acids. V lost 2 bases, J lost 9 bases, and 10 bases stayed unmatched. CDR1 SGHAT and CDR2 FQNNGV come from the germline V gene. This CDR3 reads CASSLSRAGGRSEQFF. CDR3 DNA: TGTGCCAGCAGCTTAAGCAGAGCGGGAGGGCGTAGTGAGCAGTTCTTC.

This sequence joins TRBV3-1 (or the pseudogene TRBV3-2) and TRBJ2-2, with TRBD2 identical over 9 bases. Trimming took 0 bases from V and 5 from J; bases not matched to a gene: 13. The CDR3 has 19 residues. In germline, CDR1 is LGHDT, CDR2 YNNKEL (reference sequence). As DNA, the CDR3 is TGTGCCAGCAGCCAAGATTCTCTTGGGAGCGGGAGGCGGACCGGGGAGCTGTTTTTT. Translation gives CASSQDSLGSGRRTGELFF.

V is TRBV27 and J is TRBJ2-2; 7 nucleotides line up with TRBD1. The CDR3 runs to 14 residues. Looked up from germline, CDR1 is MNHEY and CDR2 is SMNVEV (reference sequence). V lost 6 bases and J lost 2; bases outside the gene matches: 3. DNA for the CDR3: TGTGCCAGCAGCACAGGGGTAAACACCGGGGAGCTGTTTTTT. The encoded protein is CASSTGVNTGELFF.

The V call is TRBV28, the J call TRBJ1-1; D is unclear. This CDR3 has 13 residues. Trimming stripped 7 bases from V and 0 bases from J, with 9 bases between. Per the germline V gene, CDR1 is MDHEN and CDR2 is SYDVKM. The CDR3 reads CASITYLNTEAFF. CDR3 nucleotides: TGTGCCAGCATCACCTATTTGAACACTGAAGCTTTCTTT.

DNA of the CDR3: TGTGCCACCAGTACCTCGAGGAACAATGAGCAGTTCTTC. Its translation is CATSTSRNNEQFF. V usage is TRBV15 and J usage is TRBJ2-1; D ambiguous. CDR3 length equals 13 residues. V was clipped by 6 bases and J by 5 bases, with 11 bases between them. Per germline, CDR1 LNHNV and CDR2 YYDKDF (reference sequence).